This section outlines one TCR beta chain sequence together with its context. An input of roughly 0.5 to 1 ug of RNA was subjected to reverse transcription using random hexamers. TCRdb itself ran the immunoSEQ multiplex PCR reads through MiXCR, one entry per CDR3 protein. The profile shows some 300,000 distinct CDR3 sequences, 75% to 90% of them singletons. This record comes from a study of CD8 T cells in Susac syndrome. Trimming at V came to 4 bases and at J to 8 bases, leaving 15 bases not matched to a gene. The CDR3 has 16 amino acids. Germline CDR1 is SGDLS and CDR2 is YYNGEE. The sequence derives from a human donor with multiple sclerosis. Sequenced: CD8+ T cells from PBMCs. The chain couples TRBV9 to TRBJ2-4, with 7 bases that match TRBD1. Here the CDR3 DNA reads TGTGCCAGCAGCAACCCCCGGGACAGTGTGGAGGACATTCAGTACTTC. Translating gives CASSNPRDSVEDIQYF.